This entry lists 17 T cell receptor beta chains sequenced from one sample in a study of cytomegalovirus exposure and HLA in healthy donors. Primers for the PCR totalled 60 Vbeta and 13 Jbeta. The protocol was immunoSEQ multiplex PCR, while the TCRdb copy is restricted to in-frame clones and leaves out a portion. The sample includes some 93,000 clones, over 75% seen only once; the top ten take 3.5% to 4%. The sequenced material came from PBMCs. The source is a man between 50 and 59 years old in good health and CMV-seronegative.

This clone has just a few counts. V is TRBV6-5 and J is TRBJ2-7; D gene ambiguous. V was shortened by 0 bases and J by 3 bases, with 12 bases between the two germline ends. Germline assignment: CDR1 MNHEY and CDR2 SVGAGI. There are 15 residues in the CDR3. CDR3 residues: CASSYSPDGFYEQYF. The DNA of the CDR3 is TGTGCCAGCAGTTACTCCCCCGACGGGTTCTACGAGCAGTACTTC.

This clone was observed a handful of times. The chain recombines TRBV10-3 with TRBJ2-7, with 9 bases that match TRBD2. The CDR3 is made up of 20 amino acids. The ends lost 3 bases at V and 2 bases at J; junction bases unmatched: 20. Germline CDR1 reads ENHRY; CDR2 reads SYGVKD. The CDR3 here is CAISDSRRGTSGSSPYEQYF. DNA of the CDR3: TGTGCCATCAGTGACTCGCGTAGAGGAACTAGCGGGTCCTCTCCCTACGAGCAGTACTTC.

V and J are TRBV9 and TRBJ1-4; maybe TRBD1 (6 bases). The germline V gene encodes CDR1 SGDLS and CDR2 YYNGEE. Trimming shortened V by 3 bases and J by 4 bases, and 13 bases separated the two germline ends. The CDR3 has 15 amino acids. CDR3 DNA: TGTGCCAGCAGCGAGGGGGGGGCGAGTAATGAAAAACTGTTTTTT. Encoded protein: CASSEGGASNEKLFF.

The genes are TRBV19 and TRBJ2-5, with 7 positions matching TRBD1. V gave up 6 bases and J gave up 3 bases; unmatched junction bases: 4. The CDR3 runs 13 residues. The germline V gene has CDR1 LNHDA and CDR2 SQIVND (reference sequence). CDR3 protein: CASRPTGKETQYF. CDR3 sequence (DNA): TGTGCCAGTAGACCGACAGGGAAAGAGACCCAGTACTTC. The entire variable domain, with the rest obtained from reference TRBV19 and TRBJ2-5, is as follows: DGGITQSPKYLFRKEGQNVTLSCEQNLNHDAMYWYRQDPGQGLRLIYYSQIVNDFQKGDIAEGYSVSREKKESFPLTVTSAQKNPTAFYLCASRPTGKETQYFGPGTRLLVL.

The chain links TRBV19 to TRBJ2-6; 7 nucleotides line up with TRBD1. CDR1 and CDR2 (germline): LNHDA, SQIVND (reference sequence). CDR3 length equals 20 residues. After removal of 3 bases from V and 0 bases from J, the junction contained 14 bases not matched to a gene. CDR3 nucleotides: TGTGCCAGTAGTATCTCGATCCCGGGACAGATTTTCTCTGGGGCCAACGTCCTGACTTTC. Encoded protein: CASSISIPGQIFSGANVLTF.

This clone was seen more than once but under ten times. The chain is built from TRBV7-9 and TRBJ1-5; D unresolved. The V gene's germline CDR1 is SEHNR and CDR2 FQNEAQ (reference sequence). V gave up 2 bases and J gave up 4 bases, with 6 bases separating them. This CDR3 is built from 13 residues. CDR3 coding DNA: TGTGCCAGCAGCTTACGGGAAAATCAGCCCCAGCATTTT. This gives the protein CASSLRENQPQHF.

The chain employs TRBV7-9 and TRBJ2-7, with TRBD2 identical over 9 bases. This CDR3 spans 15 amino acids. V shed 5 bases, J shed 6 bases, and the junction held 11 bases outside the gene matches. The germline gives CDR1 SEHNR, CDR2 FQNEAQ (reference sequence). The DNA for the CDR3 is TGTGCCAGCAGCCAGACTAGCGGACCTTCGGGCGAGCAGTACTTC. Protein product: CASSQTSGPSGEQYF. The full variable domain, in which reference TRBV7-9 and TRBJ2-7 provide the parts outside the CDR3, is DTGVSQNPRHKITKRGQNVTFRCDPISEHNRLYWYRQTLGQGPEFLTYFQNEAQLEKSRLLSDRFSAERPKGSFSTLEIQRTEQGDSAMYLCASSQTSGPSGEQYFGPGTRLTVT.

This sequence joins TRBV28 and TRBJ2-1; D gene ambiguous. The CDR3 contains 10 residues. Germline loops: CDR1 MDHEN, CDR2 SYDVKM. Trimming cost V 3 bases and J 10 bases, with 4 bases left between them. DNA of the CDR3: TGTGCCAGCAGTTTGGGCGAGCAGTTCTTC. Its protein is CASSLGEQFF. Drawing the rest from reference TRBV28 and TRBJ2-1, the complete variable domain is DVKVTQSSRYLVKRTGEKVFLECVQDMDHENMFWYRQDPGLGLRLIYFSYDVKMKEKGDIPEGYSVSREKKERFSLILESASTNQTSMYLCASSLGEQFFGPGTRLTVL.

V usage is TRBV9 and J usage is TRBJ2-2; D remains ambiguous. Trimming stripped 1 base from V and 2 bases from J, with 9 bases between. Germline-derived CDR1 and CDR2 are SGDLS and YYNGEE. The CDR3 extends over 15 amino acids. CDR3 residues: CASSVFAVNTGELFF. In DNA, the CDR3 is TGTGCCAGCAGCGTATTTGCGGTTAACACCGGGGAGCTGTTTTTT.

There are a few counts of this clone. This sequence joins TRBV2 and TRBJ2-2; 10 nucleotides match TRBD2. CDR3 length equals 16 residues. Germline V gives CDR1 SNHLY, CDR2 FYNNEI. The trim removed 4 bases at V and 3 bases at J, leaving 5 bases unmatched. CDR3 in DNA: TGTGCCAGCAGTGGGCTAGCGGGAGCTTACACCGGGGAGCTGTTTTTT. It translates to CASSGLAGAYTGELFF.

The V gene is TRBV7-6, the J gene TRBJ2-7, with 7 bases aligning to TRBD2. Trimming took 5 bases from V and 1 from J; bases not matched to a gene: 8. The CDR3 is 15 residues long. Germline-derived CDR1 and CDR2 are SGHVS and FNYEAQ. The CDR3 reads CASSPRFGGSYEQYF. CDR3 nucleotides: TGTGCCAGCAGCCCGCGATTCGGGGGGTCCTACGAGCAGTACTTC.

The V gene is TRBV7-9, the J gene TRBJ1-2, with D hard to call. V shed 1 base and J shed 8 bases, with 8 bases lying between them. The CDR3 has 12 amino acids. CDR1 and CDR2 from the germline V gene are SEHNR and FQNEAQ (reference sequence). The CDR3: CASSLGSRGYTF. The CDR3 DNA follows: TGTGCCAGCAGCTTAGGGTCCAGGGGCTACACCTTC.

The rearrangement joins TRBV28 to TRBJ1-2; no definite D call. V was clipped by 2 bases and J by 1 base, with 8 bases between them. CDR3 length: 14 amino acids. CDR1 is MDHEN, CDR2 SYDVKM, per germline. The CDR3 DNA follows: TGTGCCAGCAGTTTACCGGGGATTAACTATGGCTACACCTTC. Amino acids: CASSLPGINYGYTF.

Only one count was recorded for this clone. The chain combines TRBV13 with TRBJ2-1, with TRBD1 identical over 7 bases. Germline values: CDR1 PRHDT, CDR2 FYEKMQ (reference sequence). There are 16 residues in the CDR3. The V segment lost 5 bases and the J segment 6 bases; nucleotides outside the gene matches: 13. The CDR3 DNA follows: TGTGCCAGCAGCCCCCGGACAGGAGTTAATACCAATGAGCAGTTCTTC. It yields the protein CASSPRTGVNTNEQFF.

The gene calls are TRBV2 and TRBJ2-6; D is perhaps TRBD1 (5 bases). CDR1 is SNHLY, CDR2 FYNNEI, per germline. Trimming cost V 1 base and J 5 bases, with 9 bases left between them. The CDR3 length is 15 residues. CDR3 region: CASSEEGLWANVLTF. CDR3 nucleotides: TGTGCCAGCAGTGAAGAGGGGTTATGGGCCAACGTCCTGACTTTC.

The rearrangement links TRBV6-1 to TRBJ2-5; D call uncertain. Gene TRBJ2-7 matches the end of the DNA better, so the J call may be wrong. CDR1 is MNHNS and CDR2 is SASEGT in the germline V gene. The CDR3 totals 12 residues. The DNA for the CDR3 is TGTGCCAGCAACCCTTCTACCTACGAGCAGTACTTC. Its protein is CASNPSTYEQYF.

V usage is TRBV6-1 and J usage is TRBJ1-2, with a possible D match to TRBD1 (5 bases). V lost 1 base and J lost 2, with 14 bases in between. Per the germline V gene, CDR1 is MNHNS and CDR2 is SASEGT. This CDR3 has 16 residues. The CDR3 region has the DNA TGTGCCAGCAGTGAAGAGGAAGGGCAGGGAAACTATGGCTACACCTTC. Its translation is CASSEEEGQGNYGYTF.